A selection of T cell receptor beta chains follows, all from one sample in a study of cytomegalovirus exposure and HLA in healthy donors. Libraries were prepared by immunoSEQ multiplex PCR; TCRdb keeps only in-frame clonotypes and omits some of them. The table records about 140,000 clones, 79% of them present only once. The sequencing sample was made of PBMCs. These receptors all stem from a male donor in good health and CMV-seronegative. CDR3s include the opening cysteine and the closing phenylalanine or tryptophan. Each record gives: V gene, J gene, clone size, D gene, CDR3 DNA, CDR3 protein. The D gene is left open where the match is weak. Size values are once, few and many counts, or a class for expanded clones, and some rows have none.

TRBV30	TRBJ2-7	.	.	TGTGCCTGGAACCCCACAGGGTTGAACGAGCAGTACTTC	CAWNPTGLNEQYF
TRBV7-7	TRBJ2-2	once	.	TGTGCTAGCAGCTTAGAATGGGGAGGCACCGGGGAGCTGTTTTTT	CASSLEWGGTGELFF
TRBV7-2	TRBJ1-2	.	TRBD1	TGTGCCAGCAGCTACGGACAGGGCGGGAATGGCTACACCTTC	CASSYGQGGNGYTF
TRBV10-3	TRBJ1-2	.	.	TGTGCCATCAGAGACCTTCAGGGATACTATGGCTACACCTTC	CAIRDLQGYYGYTF
TRBV30	TRBJ2-3	.	TRBD2	TGTGCCTGGAGCTTGGCCGGGGCTAGCGGAACGCAGTATTTT	CAWSLAGASGTQYF
TRBV7-3	TRBJ1-1	few	TRBD1	TGTGCCAGCAGCCCGGACAGGGCGATAGGGAACACTGAAGCTTTCTTT	CASSPDRAIGNTEAFF
TRBV18	TRBJ2-7	.	TRBD2	TGTGCCAGCTCACCTAGCGGGGGGCCCTACGAGCAGTACTTC	CASSPSGGPYEQYF
TRBV5-4	TRBJ2-3	.	.	TGTGCCAGCAGCTTGGGGATGTCAGGCCTATCCCCAGATACGCAGTATTTT	CASSLGMSGLSPDTQYF
TRBV2	TRBJ1-1	.	.	TGTGCCAGCAACTGGGCTTCAGGGATCATGAACACTGAAGCTTTCTTT	CASNWASGIMNTEAFF
TRBV19	TRBJ1-4	once	.	TGTGCCAGTAGTATAGCCCGAAGCAGGGGAGAGGAAAAACTGTTTTTT	CASSIARSRGEEKLFF
TRBV11-3	TRBJ1-2	.	TRBD1	TGTGCCAGCGGGGGACAGTATGGCTACACCTTC	CASGGQYGYTF
TRBV7-2	TRBJ2-3	.	.	TGTGCCAGCAGCTTAGGGGCCACAGATACGCAGTATTTT	CASSLGATDTQYF
TRBV2	TRBJ2-2	.	TRBD1	TGTGCCAGCAGGACAGGGGTGACCGGGGAGCTGTTTTTT	CASRTGVTGELFF
TRBV18	TRBJ1-2	.	.	TGTGCCAGCTCCCTGATTTCAGGGGAAGGCTACACCTTC	CASSLISGEGYTF
TRBV29-1	TRBJ2-7	.	.	TGCAGCGTTGATGTAGGCGGCGAGCAGTACTTC	CSVDVGGEQYF
TRBV10-3	TRBJ2-1	few	.	TGTGCCATCAGTGAGTACAGTGGGAGCAATGAGCAGTTCTTC	CAISEYSGSNEQFF
TRBV10-3	TRBJ2-1	.	.	TGTGCCATCAGTGATGTCAACAGGTTGAGCAATGAGCAGTTCTTC	CAISDVNRLSNEQFF
TRBV19	TRBJ2-1	.	TRBD2	TGTGCCAGTACCCCTCGGCCCCGGGGGGGGAATGAGCAGTTCTTC	CASTPRPRGGNEQFF
TRBV14	TRBJ2-1	once	TRBD2	TGTGCCAGCAGCCCCTTAGGGAGCGGGGGCTACAATGAGCAGTTCTTC	CASSPLGSGGYNEQFF
TRBV7-6	TRBJ2-1	once	TRBD2	TGTGCCAGCAGCTTGATAAGCGGGGCCGGTTTAGGTAATGAGCAGTTCTTC	CASSLISGAGLGNEQFF
TRBV6-5	TRBJ2-5	.	.	TGTGCCAGAGAAGGACAGATTCAAGAGACCCAGTACTTC	CAREGQIQETQYF
TRBV9	TRBJ2-3	.	TRBD2	TGTGCCAGCAGCCTATTTAGCGGGGGGGCCAAAGATACGCAGTATTTT	CASSLFSGGAKDTQYF
TRBV15	TRBJ2-3	.	.	TGTGCCACCAGCAGATTCGGTGGGGGGGCGGCAGATACGCAGTATTTT	CATSRFGGGAADTQYF
TRBV30	TRBJ1-3	.	.	TGTGCCTGGAGTCTCGGCCAGGTCTCTGGAAACACCATATATTTT	CAWSLGQVSGNTIYF
TRBV28	TRBJ1-1	once	.	TGTGCCAGCAGAGGAGTGAACACTGAAGCTTTCTTT	CASRGVNTEAFF
TRBV7-9	TRBJ1-1	.	.	TGTGCCAGCAGCTTTAGTCTGAACACTGAAGCTTTCTTT	CASSFSLNTEAFF
TRBV2	TRBJ1-1	.	.	TGTGCCAGCAGCAGACCAGGGGAGAGGGTGAACACTGAAGCTTTCTTT	CASSRPGERVNTEAFF
TRBV5-4	TRBJ2-1	.	TRBD2	TGTGCCAGCAGCTCCCCTAGCGGGGGGGCCCAGTCCTACAATGAGCAGTTCTTC	CASSSPSGGAQSYNEQFF
TRBV5-1	TRBJ2-7	.	.	TGCGCCAGCAGCCCCACGAGCGGCGTATCCTACGAGCAGTACTTC	CASSPTSGVSYEQYF
TRBV2	TRBJ1-1	few	TRBD1	TGTGCCAGCGAGGAACAGGGGGCGTACACTGAAGCTTTCTTT	CASEEQGAYTEAFF
TRBV15	TRBJ2-1	.	TRBD2	TGTGCCACCAGCAGAGATCAGGCTAGCGGGGCGCACAATGAGCAGTTCTTC	CATSRDQASGAHNEQFF
TRBV7-3	TRBJ1-1	.	.	TGTGCCAGCAGCTTTGGGGGGGCGACTGAAGCTTTCTTT	CASSFGGATEAFF
TRBV18	TRBJ2-3	few	.	TGTGCCAGCTCACTCGTGTCGGGGGTCACAGATACGCAGTATTTT	CASSLVSGVTDTQYF
TRBV12-5	TRBJ2-2	.	.	TGTGCTAGTGGTTTGAAGGAGCTGAACACCGGGGAGCTGTTTTTT	CASGLKELNTGELFF
TRBV10-1	TRBJ2-3	.	.	TGCGCCAGCACGTTGTCACAGGGCGATACGCAGTATTTT	CASTLSQGDTQYF
TRBV10-3	TRBJ1-1	.	.	TGTGCCATCAGTGTGAATCCCCGGGGGGCAACTGAAGCTTTCTTT	CAISVNPRGATEAFF
TRBV29-1	TRBJ1-3	.	TRBD1	TGCAGCGTTATCCTATCGGGATGGCAGGGGGAAAACACCATATATTTT	CSVILSGWQGENTIYF
TRBV6-5	TRBJ1-2	.	.	TGTGCCAGCAGTTACGGGCACGGCTATGGCTACACCTTC	CASSYGHGYGYTF
TRBV5-6	TRBJ2-1	few	TRBD2	TGTGCCAGCAGACCGAGCGGGGGGGCCTACAATGAGCAGTTCTTC	CASRPSGGAYNEQFF
TRBV30	TRBJ2-7	.	.	TGTGCCTGGAGTTTCGTCAGCTACGAGCAGTACTTC	CAWSFVSYEQYF
TRBV6-6	TRBJ1-6	.	.	TGTGCCAGCAGTTCCGGGAGAGATAATTCACCCCTCCACTTT	CASSSGRDNSPLHF
TRBV9	TRBJ2-1	.	TRBD2	TGTGCCAGCAGCGCTGGGACTAGCGGGGGACCTTACAATGAGCAGTTCTTC	CASSAGTSGGPYNEQFF
TRBV18	TRBJ2-1	.	TRBD2	TGTGCCAGCTCACGTCGCGGGGGGTCGGATGAGCAGTTCTTC	CASSRRGGSDEQFF
TRBV9	TRBJ2-3	.	.	TGTGCCAGCAGCGTACTAGTTACAAATACGCAGTATTTT	CASSVLVTNTQYF
TRBV27	TRBJ1-5	.	.	TGTGCCAGCAGTACCTACAGGGATCAGCCCCAGCATTTT	CASSTYRDQPQHF
TRBV7-2	TRBJ2-1	once	TRBD2	TGTGCCAGCAGCCCCAGCGGGGAGCGGGCCTCCTACAATGAGCAGTTCTTC	CASSPSGERASYNEQFF
TRBV7-9	TRBJ1-6	.	TRBD1	TGTGCCAGCACCCTTTGGACAGGGCTTTATTCACCCCTCCACTTT	CASTLWTGLYSPLHF
TRBV2	TRBJ2-2	.	.	TGTGCCAGCAAGAGGGAGGCCGGGGAGCTGTTTTTT	CASKREAGELFF
TRBV13	TRBJ2-7	.	TRBD1	TGTGCCAGCAGCTTAGCGACAGGGGAGCAGTACTTC	CASSLATGEQYF
TRBV5-4	TRBJ2-5	.	TRBD1	TGTGCCAGCAGCACGGGACAGGGAGGGGAGACCCAGTACTTC	CASSTGQGGETQYF
TRBV6-1	TRBJ2-5	.	TRBD1	TGTGCCAGCAGCCGAGACAGGGGCTCTTTAGAGACCCAGTACTTC	CASSRDRGSLETQYF